This is a list of T cell receptor beta chains from one sample in a study of cytomegalovirus exposure and HLA in healthy donors. Sequencing used immunoSEQ multiplex PCR; TCRdb keeps in-frame clones, though not all of them. The sample shows about 65,000 clones, just under 80% of them seen only once. Sequencing was done on a sample of PBMCs. These TCRs come from a woman in her twenties or thirties in good health and CMV-seronegative. Each CDR3 is given without its conserved first and last residue. Fields, in order: J gene, CDR3 length, clone size, V gene, CDR3 protein. Clone size is shown for a subset of rows, as once, few, many or a class of expanded clone.

TRBJ2-1	13	NA	TRBV28	ASSPGGATYNEQF
TRBJ1-2	11	NA	TRBV6-5	ASSPPGNYGYT
TRBJ1-2	12	NA	TRBV27	ASRTGQVGYGYT
TRBJ2-7	10	NA	TRBV4-1	ASSQNREEQY
TRBJ2-4	14	NA	TRBV13	ASSPTGEMGKNIQY
TRBJ2-3	13	NA	TRBV4-1	ASSQGQGVADTQY
TRBJ2-2	14	NA	TRBV7-2	ASSPQQGSNTGELF
TRBJ2-7	12	NA	TRBV11-2	ASSLGKTGYEQY
TRBJ1-4	13	NA	TRBV11-2	ASSAQGITNEKLF
TRBJ2-1	13	NA	TRBV25-1	ASSVSSSVFGEQF
TRBJ2-7	13	once	TRBV28	ASSLHSGGRREQY
TRBJ1-6	11	NA	TRBV9	ASSVAQYSPLH
TRBJ2-1	11	NA	TRBV27	ASSRDPGLVQF
TRBJ2-7	10	NA	TRBV30	AWSRNRDEQY
TRBJ1-5	11	few	TRBV30	AWSVQGGQPQH
TRBJ2-2	10	NA	TRBV5-6	ASRYYTGELF
TRBJ2-7	11	NA	TRBV4-1	ASSQETGFEQY
TRBJ2-5	11	NA	TRBV30	AWNNRGRETQY
TRBJ1-1	11	NA	TRBV19	ASSIQGNTEAF
TRBJ2-5	13	NA	TRBV6-5	ASSSRRDKTETQY
TRBJ1-2	11	NA	TRBV10-3	AISEGGNYGYT
TRBJ1-2	11	NA	TRBV28	ASSSQAWDGYT
TRBJ2-3	15	NA	TRBV4-2	ASSQGTSGGPTDTQY
TRBJ2-1	14	NA	TRBV4-2	ASSQEVGGRANEQF
TRBJ2-3	12	NA	TRBV6-6	ASSPDRGRDTQY
TRBJ1-2	15	NA	TRBV7-2	ASSSPRWGLTNYGYT
TRBJ2-1	14	few	TRBV6-4	ASSDSPGQGEAEQF
TRBJ2-2	13	NA	TRBV9	ASSLSEREAGELF
TRBJ1-1	12	few	TRBV19	ASSPALGQSAAF
TRBJ2-3	9	NA	TRBV2	ASSGGDTQY
TRBJ1-6	13	NA	TRBV9	ASSVSDRGASPLH
TRBJ1-4	10	NA	TRBV5-1	ASSPLGEKLF
TRBJ1-1	13	NA	TRBV6-5	ASTPQGGGTTEAF
TRBJ1-2	10	NA	TRBV6-5	ASSYGSGGYT
TRBJ2-3	16	NA	TRBV7-7	ASSLAPEVAGSTDTQY
TRBJ2-5	10	NA	TRBV6-5	ASSSSQETQY
TRBJ1-4	12	NA	TRBV6-5	ASSYGRGGRKLF
TRBJ1-1	14	NA	TRBV7-9	ASSKRDRYMNTEAF
TRBJ1-6	13	NA	TRBV25-1	TSSSQTGGNSPLH
TRBJ2-3	13	NA	TRBV30	AWSVLGGGVDTQY
TRBJ2-7	12	once	TRBV28	ASSGVGSSYEQY
TRBJ2-7	10	NA	TRBV7-8	ASSLPTREQY